These T cell receptor beta chains were read from a single sample in a study of post-analysis software for immune sequencing data. TCRdb processed the PCR reads anew with MiXCR; each CDR3 protein has one entry. This table holds approximately 770,000 distinct CDR3 sequences, about half found once. The sequencing sample was made of blood. These receptors were collected from a girl under 18 with multiple sclerosis. CDR3s include the opening cysteine and the closing phenylalanine or tryptophan. Fields, in order: V gene, clone size, D gene, J gene, CDR3 length, CDR3 protein, CDR3 DNA. The D gene is left open where the match is weak. Expanded clones get a size class; other rows say once, few or many, or leave the size out.

>TRBV18|NA|NA|TRBJ1-2|15
CASSPAVQGLLGYTF
TGTGCCAGCTCACCGGCAGTACAGGGCCTGCTTGGCTACACCTTC
>TRBV4-2|NA|NA|TRBJ2-7|13
CASSAGAAYEQYF
TGTGCCAGCAGCGCGGGGGCCGCCTACGAGCAGTACTTC
>TRBV7-9|NA|NA|TRBJ1-1|16
CASSLARSALNTEAFF
TGTGCCAGCAGCTTAGCTCGCTCGGCCTTGAACACTGAAGCTTTCTTT
>TRBV27|NA|TRBD2|TRBJ2-1|15
CASSLSSGRVDEQFF
TGTGCCAGCAGTTTAAGTAGCGGGAGGGTAGATGAGCAGTTCTTC
>TRBV20-1|NA|NA|TRBJ2-4|12
CSARGQENIQYF
TGCAGTGCTAGAGGACAGGAAAACATTCAGTACTTC
>TRBV20-1|NA|TRBD2|TRBJ2-3|15
CSAYIAGGRGDTQYF
TGCAGTGCATATATAGCGGGAGGGCGGGGAGATACGCAGTATTTT
>TRBV20-1|few|NA|TRBJ1-6|16
CSARGRGRGFNSPLHF
TGCAGTGCTAGAGGTAGAGGCAGGGGCTTTAATTCACCCCTCCACTTT
>TRBV29-1|NA|TRBD1|TRBJ2-1|15
CSASTTGATYNEQFF
TGCAGCGCATCCACGACAGGGGCCACCTACAATGAGCAGTTCTTC
>TRBV20-1|many|TRBD2|TRBJ2-1|15
CSAPTSGRAYNEQFF
TGCAGTGCCCCCACTAGCGGGAGGGCCTACAATGAGCAGTTCTTC
>TRBV28|NA|NA|TRBJ2-1|16
CASSSFPSVSYNEQFF
TGTGCCAGCAGTTCATTCCCGAGCGTCTCCTACAATGAGCAGTTCTTC
>TRBV13|NA|TRBD1|TRBJ2-1|12
CASSVKGTGLFF
TGTGCCAGCAGCGTTAAGGGGACAGGGTTGTTCTTC
>TRBV15|NA|TRBD2|TRBJ2-7|15
CATSTGTSGYNEQYF
TGTGCCACCAGCACGGGGACTAGCGGCTACAATGAGCAGTACTTC
>TRBV20-1|NA|NA|TRBJ2-1|13
CSARDVEDNEQFF
TGCAGTGCTAGAGATGTTGAGGACAATGAGCAGTTCTTC
>TRBV29-1|NA|TRBD1|TRBJ2-3|16
CSVEGGQGASVDTQYF
TGCAGCGTTGAAGGGGGACAGGGGGCTTCGGTAGATACGCAGTATTTT
>TRBV5-6|NA|NA|TRBJ2-5|14
CASSLIPGSETQYF
TGTGCCAGCAGCTTGATCCCGGGTAGCGAGACCCAGTACTTC
>TRBV11-2|NA|NA|TRBJ2-4|16
CASSFSRFQGYNEQYF
TGTGCCAGCAGCTTTTCCCGATTTCAGGGTTACAATGAGCAGTACTTC
>TRBV6-4|NA|TRBD2|TRBJ2-1|15
CASSDGGRAADEQFF
TGTGCCAGCAGTGACGGCGGGAGGGCCGCGGATGAGCAGTTCTTC
>TRBV11-2|NA|TRBD2|TRBJ2-1|15
CASSLDGRAPNEQFF
TGTGCCAGCAGCTTAGACGGGAGGGCACCCAATGAGCAGTTCTTC
>TRBV27|NA|NA|TRBJ2-3|15
CASSLITGGTDTQYF
TGTGCCAGCAGTTTAATAACGGGGGGCACCGATACGCAGTATTTT
>TRBV25-1|NA|NA|TRBJ1-4|16
CASSEAGKPVGENLFF
TGTGCCAGCAGTGAAGCTGGGAAGCCAGTAGGTGAAAACCTGTTTTTT
>TRBV20-1|NA|TRBD2|TRBJ2-1|15
CSATTRGSGRNEQFF
TGCAGTGCTACCACCCGCGGGAGTGGGCGGAATGAGCAGTTCTTC
>TRBV2|once|TRBD2|TRBJ2-7|11
CASITSGEQYF
TGTGCCAGTATTACTAGCGGCGAGCAGTACTTC
>TRBV7-2|NA|TRBD2|TRBJ2-3|19
CASSLVSTGTSGVTDTQYF
TGTGCCAGCAGCTTAGTCTCAACCGGGACTAGCGGCGTCACAGATACGCAGTATTTT
>TRBV12-3/TRBV12-4|NA|NA|TRBJ2-7|14
CASSSTTGSYEQYF
TGTGCCAGCAGTTCGACAACAGGGTCCTACGAGCAGTACTTC
>TRBV14|NA|NA|TRBJ2-1|16
CVSSQEIGGTYNEQFF
TGTGTCAGCAGCCAAGAGATCGGAGGCACCTACAATGAGCAGTTCTTC
>TRBV6-6|NA|TRBD2|TRBJ2-5|14
CASRRGGGAETQYF
TGTGCCAGCAGACGGGGCGGGGGGGCGGAGACCCAGTACTTC
>TRBV9|NA|TRBD1|TRBJ1-5|15
CASSAKGARNQPQHF
TGTGCCAGCAGCGCTAAGGGGGCGCGCAATCAGCCCCAGCATTTT
>TRBV13|NA|TRBD1|TRBJ2-5|15
CASSRGTVGAETQYF
TGTGCCAGCAGCAGAGGGACAGTGGGGGCGGAGACCCAGTACTTC
>TRBV7-2|once|NA|TRBJ1-5|16
CASSSPDGGSNQPQHF
TGTGCCAGCAGCTCGCCGGACGGAGGGAGCAATCAGCCCCAGCATTTT
>TRBV20-1|NA|TRBD2|TRBJ2-7|15
CSASLAGPEGYEQYF
TGCAGTGCTAGTTTAGCGGGACCGGAAGGCTACGAGCAGTACTTC
>TRBV12-3/TRBV12-4|NA|TRBD1|TRBJ1-5|18
CASSTRTGVGSRNQPQHF
TGTGCCAGCAGTACCCGGACAGGGGTTGGATCTCGCAATCAGCCCCAGCATTTT
>TRBV7-8|NA|TRBD1|TRBJ2-7|14
CASSFPGQWREQYF
TGTGCCAGCAGCTTTCCGGGACAGTGGAGGGAGCAGTACTTC
>TRBV15|few|TRBD1|TRBJ2-5|14
CATSSLGTAETQYF
TGTGCCACCAGCAGTCTCGGGACAGCAGAGACCCAGTACTTC
>TRBV7-3|NA|NA|TRBJ2-1|16
CASSLRVGPMGSEQFF
TGTGCCAGCAGCTTAAGAGTAGGACCCATGGGCAGTGAGCAGTTCTTC
>TRBV10-3|NA|NA|TRBJ2-7|12
CATKTESYEQYF
TGTGCCACCAAAACAGAGTCCTACGAGCAGTACTTC
>TRBV30|NA|TRBD1|TRBJ2-7|12
CAWRDRGDEQYF
TGTGCCTGGAGGGACAGGGGGGACGAGCAGTACTTC
>TRBV5-6|few|NA|TRBJ2-7|15
CASSLVVREAYEQYF
TGTGCCAGCAGCTTGGTCGTCAGGGAGGCCTACGAGCAGTACTTC
>TRBV29-1|NA|NA|TRBJ1-1|12
CSVRTENTEAFF
TGCAGCGTGAGGACAGAGAACACTGAAGCTTTCTTT
>TRBV29-1|few|TRBD2|TRBJ2-5|13
CSVPSGISETQYF
TGCAGCGTCCCTAGCGGGATATCTGAGACCCAGTACTTC
>TRBV6-1|NA|TRBD1|TRBJ2-4|14
CASRQGAAKSIQYF
TGTGCCAGCAGACAGGGGGCCGCCAAAAGCATTCAGTACTTC
>TRBV15|few|TRBD2|TRBJ2-3|19
CATSEWAHLAGAHTDTQYF
TGTGCCACCAGCGAGTGGGCCCACCTAGCGGGAGCGCACACAGATACGCAGTATTTT
>TRBV3-1|NA|NA|TRBJ1-2|14
CASSQDRGVSGYTF
TGTGCCAGCAGCCAAGATAGGGGGGTGAGTGGCTACACCTTC
>TRBV7-2|once|NA|TRBJ2-7|15
CASSFTRTGTYEQYF
TGTGCCAGCAGCTTCACGAGGACGGGGACCTACGAGCAGTACTTC
>TRBV6-4|NA|TRBD1|TRBJ1-5|12
CASGTGVGPQHF
TGTGCCAGCGGGACAGGCGTGGGACCCCAGCATTTT
>TRBV6-1|NA|TRBD1|TRBJ2-7|15
CASRRGQVRTYEQYF
TGTGCCAGCAGGAGGGGACAGGTTAGAACCTACGAGCAGTACTTC
>TRBV9|few|NA|TRBJ1-2|14
CASSVEAVFYGYTF
TGTGCCAGCAGCGTAGAGGCAGTCTTCTATGGCTACACCTTC
>TRBV7-9|NA|NA|TRBJ2-3|11
CASSPTGAQYF
TGTGCCAGCAGCCCTACCGGGGCGCAGTATTTT
>TRBV6-6|NA|NA|TRBJ2-3|14
CASSLYTNTDTQYF
TGTGCCAGCAGCCTATACACCAACACAGATACGCAGTATTTT
>TRBV15|NA|NA|TRBJ1-2|14
CATSRDLGVIGYTF
TGTGCCACCAGCAGAGATTTGGGGGTTATTGGCTACACCTTC
>TRBV25-1|NA|NA|TRBJ2-1|13
CASSVSLGDEQFF
TGTGCCAGCAGTGTATCGTTAGGTGATGAGCAGTTCTTC
>TRBV7-2|few|NA|TRBJ2-3|13
CASSKGLTDTQYF
TGTGCCAGCAGCAAGGGTCTTACAGATACGCAGTATTTT
>TRBV7-2|NA|NA|TRBJ2-7|14
CASSWQPLGGEQYF
TGTGCCAGCAGCTGGCAGCCGCTCGGTGGCGAGCAGTACTTC
>TRBV20-1|NA|NA|TRBJ2-5|16
CSATSLGQGNQETQYF
TGCAGTGCTACCTCTTTGGGCCAGGGGAACCAAGAGACCCAGTACTTC
>TRBV29-1|few|TRBD2|TRBJ2-7|14
CSVGGLAETYEQYF
TGCAGCGTTGGGGGACTAGCGGAAACCTACGAGCAGTACTTC
>TRBV20-1|NA|NA|TRBJ2-5|12
CSARREKETQYF
TGCAGTGCTAGGAGGGAGAAAGAGACCCAGTACTTC
>TRBV5-6|few|NA|TRBJ1-5|16
CASSLGAGISNQPQHF
TGTGCCAGCAGCTTGGGGGCGGGTATCAGCAATCAGCCCCAGCATTTT
>TRBV27|NA|TRBD1|TRBJ2-5|16
CASSVSSQGAKETQYF
TGTGCCAGCAGTGTTTCCTCGCAGGGGGCGAAAGAGACCCAGTACTTC
>TRBV7-9|NA|NA|TRBJ2-2|17
CASSLDRRAGETGELFF
TGTGCCAGCAGCTTAGATCGGAGGGCAGGGGAGACCGGGGAGCTGTTTTTT
>TRBV20-1|few|TRBD2|TRBJ2-1|18
CSARGIAGVPASYNEQFF
TGCAGTGCTAGAGGGATAGCGGGAGTTCCCGCATCCTACAATGAGCAGTTCTTC
>TRBV12-3/TRBV12-4|NA|NA|TRBJ1-5|14
CASSLGRHNQPQHF
TGTGCCAGCAGTTTAGGTCGGCACAATCAGCCCCAGCATTTT